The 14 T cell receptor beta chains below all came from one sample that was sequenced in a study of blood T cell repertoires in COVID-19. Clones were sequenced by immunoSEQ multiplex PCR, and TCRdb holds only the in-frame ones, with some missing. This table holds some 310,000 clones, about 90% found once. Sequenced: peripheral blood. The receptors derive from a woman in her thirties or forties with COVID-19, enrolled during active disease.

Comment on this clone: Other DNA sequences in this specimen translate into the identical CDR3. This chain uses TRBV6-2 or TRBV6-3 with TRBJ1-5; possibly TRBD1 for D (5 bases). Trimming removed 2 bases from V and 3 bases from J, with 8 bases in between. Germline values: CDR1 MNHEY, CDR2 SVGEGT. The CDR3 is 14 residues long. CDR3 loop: CASSYDSLNQPQHF. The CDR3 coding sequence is TGTGCCAGCAGTTACGACAGCCTCAATCAGCCCCAGCATTTT.

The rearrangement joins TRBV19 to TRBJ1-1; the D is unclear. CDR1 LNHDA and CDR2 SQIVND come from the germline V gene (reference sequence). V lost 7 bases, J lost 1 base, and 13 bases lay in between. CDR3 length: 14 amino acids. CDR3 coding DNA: TGTGCCAGTAAATCCCCGGCGGAGAACACTGAAGCTTTCTTT. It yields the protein CASKSPAENTEAFF.

The CDR3 here is CSAAWQGWHGYTF. CDR3 DNA sequence: TGCAGCGCCGCATGGCAGGGATGGCATGGCTACACCTTC. The chain has TRBV29-1 and TRBJ1-2; perhaps TRBD1 as D (5 bases). CDR3 length equals 13 residues. In germline, CDR1 is SQVTM, CDR2 ANQGSEA. The V and J ends lost 7 bases and 6 bases respectively, with 18 bases between them. Full variable domain (remainder filled in from reference TRBV29-1 and TRBJ1-2): SAVISQKPSRDICQRGTSLTIQCQVDSQVTMMFWYRQQPGQSLTLIATANQGSEATYESGFVIDKFPISRPNLTFSTLTVSNMSPEDSSIYLCSAAWQGWHGYTFGSGTRLTVV.

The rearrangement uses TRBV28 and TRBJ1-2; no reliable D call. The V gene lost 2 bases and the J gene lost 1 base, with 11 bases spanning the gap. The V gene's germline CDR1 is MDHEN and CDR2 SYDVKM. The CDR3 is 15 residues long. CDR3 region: CASSLRGKINYGYTF. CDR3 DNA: TGTGCCAGCAGTTTACGAGGGAAAATTAACTATGGCTACACCTTC.

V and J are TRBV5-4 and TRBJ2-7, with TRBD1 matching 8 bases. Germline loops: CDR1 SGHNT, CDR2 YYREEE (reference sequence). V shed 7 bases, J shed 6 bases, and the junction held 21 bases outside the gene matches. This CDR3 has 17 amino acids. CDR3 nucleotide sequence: TGTGCCAGCTTTCCGCGTCCGGGACAGGCTCCGCGTGGCGAGCAGTACTTC. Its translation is CASFPRPGQAPRGEQYF. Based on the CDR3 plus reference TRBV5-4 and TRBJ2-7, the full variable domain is ETGVTQSPTHLIKTRGQQVTLRCSSQSGHNTVSWYQQALGQGPQFIFQYYREEENGRGNFPPRFSGLQFPNYSSELNVNALELDDSALYLCASFPRPGQAPRGEQYFGPGTRLTVT.

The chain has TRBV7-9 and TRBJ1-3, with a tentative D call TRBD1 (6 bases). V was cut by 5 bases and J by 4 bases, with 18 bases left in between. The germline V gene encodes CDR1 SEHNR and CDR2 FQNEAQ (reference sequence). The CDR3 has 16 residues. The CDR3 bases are TGTGCCAGCAGCCCCGCGGGCGGCAGGGGAGGAAACACCATATATTTT. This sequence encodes CASSPAGGRGGNTIYF. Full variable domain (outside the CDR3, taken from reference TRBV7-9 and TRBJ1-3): DTGVSQNPRHKITKRGQNVTFRCDPISEHNRLYWYRQTLGQGPEFLTYFQNEAQLEKSRLLSDRFSAERPKGSFSTLEIQRTEQGDSAMYLCASSPAGGRGGNTIYFGEGSWLTVV.

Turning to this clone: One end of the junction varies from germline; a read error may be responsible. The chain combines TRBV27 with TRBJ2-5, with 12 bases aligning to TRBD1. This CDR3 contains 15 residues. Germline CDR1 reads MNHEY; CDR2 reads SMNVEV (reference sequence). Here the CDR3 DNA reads TGTGCCAGCAGTTTAAGGGGAACCGGGACAGGGGGCGGGCACTTC. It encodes CASSLRGTGTGGGHF.

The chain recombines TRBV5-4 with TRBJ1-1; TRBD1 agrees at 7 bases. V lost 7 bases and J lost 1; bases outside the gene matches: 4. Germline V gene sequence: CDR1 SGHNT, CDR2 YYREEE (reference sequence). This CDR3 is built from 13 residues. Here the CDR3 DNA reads TGTGCCAGCGTAGGGGGCCGGAACACTGAAGCTTTCTTT. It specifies CASVGGRNTEAFF.

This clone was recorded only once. DNA for the CDR3: TGCGCCAGCAGCTTGGGGCTTGCTAATTCACCCCTCCACTTT. Its translation: CASSLGLANSPLHF. This chain joins TRBV5-1 and TRBJ1-6, with D unresolved. From germline, CDR1 is SGHRS and CDR2 YFSETQ. Between the trimmed V and J ends, which lost 0 bases and 6 bases, there was a span of 7 bases. This CDR3 is built from 14 residues.

In DNA, the CDR3 is TGTGCCAGCTCACTAGGACAGGGTTTGGGAAGTGACGCGGAAGCTTTCTTT. It codes for CASSLGQGLGSDAEAFF. The chain has TRBV18 and TRBJ1-1; 8 bases are shared with TRBD1. The V gene's germline CDR1 is KGHSH and CDR2 LQKENI. Trimming cost V 4 bases and J 8 bases; bases outside gene matches: 18. This CDR3 spans 17 amino acids.

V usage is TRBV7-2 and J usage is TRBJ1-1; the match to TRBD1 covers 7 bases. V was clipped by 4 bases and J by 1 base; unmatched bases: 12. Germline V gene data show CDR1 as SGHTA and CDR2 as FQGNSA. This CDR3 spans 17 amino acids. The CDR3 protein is CASSSLGRQGRNTEAFF. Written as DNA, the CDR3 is TGTGCCAGCAGCTCACTAGGTAGACAGGGAAGGAACACTGAAGCTTTCTTT.

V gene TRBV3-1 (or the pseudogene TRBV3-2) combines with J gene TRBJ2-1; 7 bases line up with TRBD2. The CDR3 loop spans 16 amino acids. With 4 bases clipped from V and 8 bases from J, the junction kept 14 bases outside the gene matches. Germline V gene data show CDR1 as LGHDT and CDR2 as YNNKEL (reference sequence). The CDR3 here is CASSRRAGKAADEQFF. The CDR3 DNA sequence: TGTGCCAGCAGCCGGAGAGCGGGGAAGGCGGCGGATGAGCAGTTCTTC.

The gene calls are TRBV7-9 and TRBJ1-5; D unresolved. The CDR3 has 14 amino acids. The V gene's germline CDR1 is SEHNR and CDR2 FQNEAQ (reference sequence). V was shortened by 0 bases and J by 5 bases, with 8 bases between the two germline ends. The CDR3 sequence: CASSLAGDYQPQHF. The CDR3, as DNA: TGTGCCAGCAGCTTAGCAGGAGATTATCAGCCCCAGCATTTT.

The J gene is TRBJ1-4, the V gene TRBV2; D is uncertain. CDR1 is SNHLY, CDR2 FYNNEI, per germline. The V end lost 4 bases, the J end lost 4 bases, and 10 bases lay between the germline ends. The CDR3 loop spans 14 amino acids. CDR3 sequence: CASSVQGSNEKLFF. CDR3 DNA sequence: TGTGCCAGCAGTGTTCAAGGGAGTAATGAAAAACTGTTTTTT.